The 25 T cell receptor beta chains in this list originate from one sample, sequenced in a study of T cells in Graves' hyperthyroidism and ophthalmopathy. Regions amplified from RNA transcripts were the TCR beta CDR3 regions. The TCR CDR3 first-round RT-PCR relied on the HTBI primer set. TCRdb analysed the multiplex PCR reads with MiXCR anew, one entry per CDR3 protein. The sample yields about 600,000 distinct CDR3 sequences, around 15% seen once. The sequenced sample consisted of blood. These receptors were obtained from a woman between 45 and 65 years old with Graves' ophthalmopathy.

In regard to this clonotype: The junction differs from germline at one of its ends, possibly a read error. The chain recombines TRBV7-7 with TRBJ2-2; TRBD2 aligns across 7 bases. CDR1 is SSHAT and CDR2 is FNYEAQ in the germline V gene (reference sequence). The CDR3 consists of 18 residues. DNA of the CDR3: TGTGCTAGCAGCTTACTCTCCGGCGGGGGAACGAACACCGGGGAGCTGTTTTTT. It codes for CASSLLSGGGTNTGELFF.

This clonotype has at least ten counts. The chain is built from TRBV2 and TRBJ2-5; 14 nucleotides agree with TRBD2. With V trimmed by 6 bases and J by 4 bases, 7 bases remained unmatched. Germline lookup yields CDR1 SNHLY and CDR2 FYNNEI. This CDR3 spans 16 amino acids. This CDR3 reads CASSPGTSGRGETQYF. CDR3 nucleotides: TGTGCCAGCAGCCCGGGGACTAGCGGGAGAGGAGAGACCCAGTACTTC.

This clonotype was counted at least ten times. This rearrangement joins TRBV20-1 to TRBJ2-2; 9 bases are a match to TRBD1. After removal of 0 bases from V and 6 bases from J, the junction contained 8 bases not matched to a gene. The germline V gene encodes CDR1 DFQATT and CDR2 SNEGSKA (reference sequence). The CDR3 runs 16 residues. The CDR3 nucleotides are TGCAGTGCTAGAGATCGCCGGACAGGGGACGCCGGGGAGCTGTTTTTT. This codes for CSARDRRTGDAGELFF.

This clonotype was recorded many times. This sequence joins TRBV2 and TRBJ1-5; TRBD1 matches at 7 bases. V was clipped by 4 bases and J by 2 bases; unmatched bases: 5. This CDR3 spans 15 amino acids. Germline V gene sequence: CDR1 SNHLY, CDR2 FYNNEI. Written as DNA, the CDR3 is TGTGCCAGCAGTGGTGGTGGGACAGGCAATCAGCCCCAGCATTTT. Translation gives CASSGGGTGNQPQHF.

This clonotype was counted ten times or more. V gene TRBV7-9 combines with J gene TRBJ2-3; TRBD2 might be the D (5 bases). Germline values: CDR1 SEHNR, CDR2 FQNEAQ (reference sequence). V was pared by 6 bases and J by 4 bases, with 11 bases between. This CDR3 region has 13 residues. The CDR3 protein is CASRPLEPDTQYF. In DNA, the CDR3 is TGTGCCAGCAGACCACTAGAGCCAGATACGCAGTATTTT.

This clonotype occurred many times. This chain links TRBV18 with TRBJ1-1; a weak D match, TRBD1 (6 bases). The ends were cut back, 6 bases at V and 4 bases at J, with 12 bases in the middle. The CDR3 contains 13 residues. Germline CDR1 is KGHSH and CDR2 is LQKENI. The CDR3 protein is CASSPDSITEAFF. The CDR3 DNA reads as TGTGCCAGCTCGCCGGACAGCATCACTGAAGCTTTCTTT.

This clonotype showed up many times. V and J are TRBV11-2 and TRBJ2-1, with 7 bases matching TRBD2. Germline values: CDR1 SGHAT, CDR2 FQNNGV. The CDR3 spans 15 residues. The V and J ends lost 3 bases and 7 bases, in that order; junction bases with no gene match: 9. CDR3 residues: CASSFSLAFGNEQFF. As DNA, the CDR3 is TGTGCCAGCAGCTTCTCACTAGCGTTCGGGAATGAGCAGTTCTTC.

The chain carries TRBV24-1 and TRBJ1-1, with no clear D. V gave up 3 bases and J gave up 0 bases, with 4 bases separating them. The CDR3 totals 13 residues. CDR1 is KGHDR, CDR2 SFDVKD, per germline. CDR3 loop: CATSDTVNTEAFF. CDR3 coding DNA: TGTGCCACCAGTGATACAGTGAACACTGAAGCTTTCTTT.

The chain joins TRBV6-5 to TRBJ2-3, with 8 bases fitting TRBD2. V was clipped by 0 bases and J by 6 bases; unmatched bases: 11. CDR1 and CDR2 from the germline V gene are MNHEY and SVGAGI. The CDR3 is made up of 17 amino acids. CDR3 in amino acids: CASSYSLGLGTRDTQYF. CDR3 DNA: TGTGCCAGCAGTTACTCACTGGGACTAGGTACCAGGGATACGCAGTATTTT.

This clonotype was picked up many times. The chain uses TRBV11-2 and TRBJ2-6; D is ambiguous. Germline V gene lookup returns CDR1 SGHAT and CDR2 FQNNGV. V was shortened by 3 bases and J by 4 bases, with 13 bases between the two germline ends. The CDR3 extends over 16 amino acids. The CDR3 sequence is CASSFRVMGGANVLTF. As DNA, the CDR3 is TGTGCCAGCAGCTTCCGCGTGATGGGCGGGGCCAACGTCCTGACTTTC.

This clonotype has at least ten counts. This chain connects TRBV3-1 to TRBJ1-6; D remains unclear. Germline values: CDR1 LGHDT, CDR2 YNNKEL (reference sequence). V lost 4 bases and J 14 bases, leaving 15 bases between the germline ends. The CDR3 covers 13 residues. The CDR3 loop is CASSPPGGRTLHF. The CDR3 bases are TGTGCCAGCAGCCCACCTGGTGGCAGAACCCTCCACTTT.

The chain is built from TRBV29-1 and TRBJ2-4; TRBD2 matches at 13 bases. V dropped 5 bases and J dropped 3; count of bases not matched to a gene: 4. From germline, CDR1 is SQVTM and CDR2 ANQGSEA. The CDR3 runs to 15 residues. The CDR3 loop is CSVTSGRADKNIQYF. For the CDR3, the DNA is TGCAGCGTTACTAGCGGGAGGGCCGACAAAAACATTCAGTACTTC.

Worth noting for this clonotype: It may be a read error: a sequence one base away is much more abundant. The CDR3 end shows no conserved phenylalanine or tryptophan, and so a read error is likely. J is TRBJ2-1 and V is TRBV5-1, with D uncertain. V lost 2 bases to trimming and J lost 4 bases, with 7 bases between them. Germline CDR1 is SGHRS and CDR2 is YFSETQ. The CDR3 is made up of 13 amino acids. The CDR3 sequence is CASSFSTYNEQFL. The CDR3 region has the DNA TGCGCCAGCAGCTTCTCTACATACAATGAGCAGTTCCTC.

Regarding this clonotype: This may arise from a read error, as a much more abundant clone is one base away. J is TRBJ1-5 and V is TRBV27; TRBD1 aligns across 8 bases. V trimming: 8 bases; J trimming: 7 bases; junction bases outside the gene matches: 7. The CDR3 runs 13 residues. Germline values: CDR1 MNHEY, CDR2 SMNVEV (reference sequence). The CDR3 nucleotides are TGTGCCAGCCGGGACAGGCCGGGGCAGCCCCAGCATTTT. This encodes CASRDRPGQPQHF.

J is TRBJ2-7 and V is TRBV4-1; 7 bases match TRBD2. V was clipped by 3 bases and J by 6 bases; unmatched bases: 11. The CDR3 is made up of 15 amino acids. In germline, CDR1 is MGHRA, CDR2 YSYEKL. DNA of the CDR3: TGCGCCAGCAGCCAGGTAGGCGGGAGAGTTAGCGAGCAGTACTTC. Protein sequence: CASSQVGGRVSEQYF.

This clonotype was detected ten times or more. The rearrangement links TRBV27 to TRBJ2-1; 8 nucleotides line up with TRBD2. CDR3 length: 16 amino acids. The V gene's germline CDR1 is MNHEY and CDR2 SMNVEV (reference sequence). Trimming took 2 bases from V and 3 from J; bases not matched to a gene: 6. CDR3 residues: CASSLVGGRLYNEQFF. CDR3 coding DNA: TGTGCCAGCAGTTTAGTCGGCGGGAGGCTCTACAATGAGCAGTTCTTC.

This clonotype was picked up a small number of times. The CDR3 DNA reads TGTGCCAGCAGCCGGGGACTTTGGTCCTACGAGCAGTACTTC. It codes for CASSRGLWSYEQYF. The gene calls are TRBV14 and TRBJ2-7, with a weak D call TRBD2 (6 bases). Trimming cost V 4 bases and J 1 base, with 11 bases left between them. Germline V CDR1 and CDR2: SGHDN, FVKESK. The CDR3 sequence is 14 residues long.

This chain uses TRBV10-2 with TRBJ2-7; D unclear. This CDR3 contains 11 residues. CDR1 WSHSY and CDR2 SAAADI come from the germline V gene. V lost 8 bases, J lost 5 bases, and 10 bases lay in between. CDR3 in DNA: TGCGCCAGCGCCCCCGGACACGAGCAGTACTTC. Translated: CASAPGHEQYF.

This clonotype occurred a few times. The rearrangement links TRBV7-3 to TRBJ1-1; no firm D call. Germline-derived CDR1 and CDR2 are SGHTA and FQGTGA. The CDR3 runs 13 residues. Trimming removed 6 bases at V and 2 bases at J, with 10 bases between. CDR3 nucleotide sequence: TGTGCCAGCAGAATGAGAGTAAACACTGAAGCTTTCTTT. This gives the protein CASRMRVNTEAFF.

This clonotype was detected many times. CDR3 sequence: CASRGQGSPSTGEQYF. CDR3 nucleotide sequence: TGTGCCAGCAGGGGACAGGGAAGTCCCTCTACGGGAGAGCAGTACTTC. This chain joins TRBV6-1 and TRBJ2-7; 9 nucleotides agree with TRBD1. V shed 6 bases, J shed 7 bases, and the junction held 16 bases outside the gene matches. There are 16 residues in the CDR3. Germline V gives CDR1 MNHNS, CDR2 SASEGT.

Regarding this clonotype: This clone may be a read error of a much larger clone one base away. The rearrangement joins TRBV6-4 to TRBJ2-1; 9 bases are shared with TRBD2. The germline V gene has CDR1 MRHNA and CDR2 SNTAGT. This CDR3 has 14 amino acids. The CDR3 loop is CTSSEKAGGSEQFF. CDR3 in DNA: TGTACCAGCAGTGAAAAAGCGGGAGGTTCTGAGCAGTTCTTC.

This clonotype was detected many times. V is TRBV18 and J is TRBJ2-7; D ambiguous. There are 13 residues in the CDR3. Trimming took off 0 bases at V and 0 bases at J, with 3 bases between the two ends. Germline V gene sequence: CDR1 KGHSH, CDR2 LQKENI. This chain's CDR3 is CASSPPGSYEQYF. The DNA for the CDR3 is TGTGCCAGCTCACCACCCGGCTCCTACGAGCAGTACTTC.

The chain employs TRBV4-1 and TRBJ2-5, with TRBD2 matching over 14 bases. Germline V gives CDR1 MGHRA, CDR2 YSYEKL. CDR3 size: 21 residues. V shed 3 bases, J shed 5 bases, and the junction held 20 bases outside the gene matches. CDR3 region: CASSQITGARGLAGVRETQYF. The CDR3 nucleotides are TGCGCCAGCAGCCAGATCACAGGGGCGAGGGGACTAGCGGGAGTGAGGGAGACCCAGTACTTC.

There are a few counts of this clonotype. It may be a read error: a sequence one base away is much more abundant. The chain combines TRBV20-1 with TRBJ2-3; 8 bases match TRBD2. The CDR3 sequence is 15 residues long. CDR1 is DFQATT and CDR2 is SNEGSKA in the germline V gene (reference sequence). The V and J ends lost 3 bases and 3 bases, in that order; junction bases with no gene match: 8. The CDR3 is CSASGGAGVTDTQYF. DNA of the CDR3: TGCAGTGCTAGTGGTGGAGCGGGAGTTACAGATACGCAGTATTTT.

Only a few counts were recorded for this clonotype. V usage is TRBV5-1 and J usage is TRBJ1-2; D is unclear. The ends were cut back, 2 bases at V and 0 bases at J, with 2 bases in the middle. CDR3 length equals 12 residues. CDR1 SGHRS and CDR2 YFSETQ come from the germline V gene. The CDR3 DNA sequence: TGCGCCAGCAGCTTTACTAACTATGGCTACACCTTC. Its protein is CASSFTNYGYTF.